These 30 T cell receptor beta chains were all obtained from the same sample, sequenced in a study of T cell responses to AZD1222 COVID-19 vaccine. Only in-frame clones appear in the TCRdb table, and some are missing; sequencing was by immunoSEQ multiplex PCR. The data show roughly 180,000 clones, 85% to 90% seen once. The starting material was peripheral blood, obtained on day 0 of MenACWY control vaccination. The receptors were gathered from an adult in good health.

This chain connects TRBV30 to TRBJ1-2; the D gene is possibly TRBD1 (5 bases). Germline V gene lookup returns CDR1 GTSNPN and CDR2 SVGIG (reference sequence). CDR3 length: 15 amino acids. V gave up 3 bases and J gave up 4 bases, with 18 bases separating them. CDR3 coding DNA: TGTGCCTGGAGGGGGGGACCCGCCGGGGTCTATGGCTACACCTTC. Encoded protein: CAWRGGPAGVYGYTF.

The chain has TRBV6-1 and TRBJ1-5; 11 nucleotides match TRBD1. The CDR3 runs 15 residues. J was trimmed by 6 bases and V by 1 base; bases with no gene match: 2. Germline lookup yields CDR1 MNHNS and CDR2 SASEGT. CDR3 DNA: TGTGCCAGCAGTGAAGGGACAGGGGGCTTTCAGCCCCAGCATTTT. Protein: CASSEGTGGFQPQHF.

V usage is TRBV6-5 and J usage is TRBJ2-3, with D unclear. Per the germline V gene, CDR1 is MNHEY and CDR2 is SVGAGI. V was trimmed by 0 bases and J by 5 bases, leaving 9 bases between them. This CDR3 is 14 amino acids long. Here the CDR3 DNA reads TGTGCCAGCAGTTACTCGATGGTTGGAGATACGCAGTATTTT. It yields the protein CASSYSMVGDTQYF.

The chain couples TRBV27 to TRBJ2-7; 8 nucleotides match TRBD1. With 5 bases clipped from V and 4 bases from J, the junction kept 10 bases outside the gene matches. The CDR3 runs 15 residues. Germline V gene data show CDR1 as MNHEY and CDR2 as SMNVEV (reference sequence). CDR3 sequence: CASSLGQGSRYEQYF. The CDR3 DNA sequence: TGTGCCAGCAGTCTAGGACAGGGCTCGAGGTACGAGCAGTACTTC.

The chain links TRBV5-1 to TRBJ2-1; D perhaps matches TRBD2 (5 bases). The CDR3 covers 15 residues. V was clipped by 4 bases and J by 8 bases, with 19 bases between them. Per germline, CDR1 SGHRS and CDR2 YFSETQ. The CDR3 nucleotides read TGCGCCAGCAGCCCCTCAACCAGTCGGCGGGATGAGCAGTTCTTC. Its translation is CASSPSTSRRDEQFF.

The chain has TRBV6-5 and TRBJ1-1, with 8 bases fitting TRBD1. This CDR3 has 13 residues. Germline V gives CDR1 MNHEY, CDR2 SVGAGI. The ends lost 6 bases at V and 3 bases at J; junction bases unmatched: 3. The CDR3 here is CASSKQGDTEAFF. The CDR3 DNA sequence: TGTGCCAGCAGCAAACAGGGGGACACTGAAGCTTTCTTT.

This clone came up a few times. The rearrangement uses TRBV11-2 and TRBJ2-7; unclear D gene. The CDR3 consists of 16 residues. The V end was cut by 0 bases, the J end by 4 bases, with 16 bases between. Germline-derived CDR1 and CDR2 are SGHAT and FQNNGV. The CDR3, as DNA: TGTGCCAGCAGCTTAGATAACGCGAGCCCTCGGTACGAGCAGTACTTC. Translated: CASSLDNASPRYEQYF.

The chain joins TRBV19 to TRBJ1-5; D uncertain. The V end lost 6 bases, the J end lost 3 bases, and 9 bases lay between the germline ends. The CDR3 is 13 residues long. Looked up from germline, CDR1 is LNHDA and CDR2 is SQIVND (reference sequence). CDR3 in amino acids: CASSTIDNQPQHF. The CDR3 nucleotides are TGTGCCAGTAGCACTATAGACAATCAGCCCCAGCATTTT.

J is TRBJ2-7 and V is TRBV28, with a tentative D call TRBD2 (5 bases). In germline, CDR1 is MDHEN, CDR2 SYDVKM. CDR3 length: 14 amino acids. The V end lost 3 bases, the J end lost 5 bases, and 14 bases lay between the germline ends. CDR3 nucleotides: TGTGCCAGCAGTTTGTCGGACGAGGGCCACGAGCAGTACTTC. Translating gives CASSLSDEGHEQYF.

The chain combines TRBV7-3 with TRBJ2-2; TRBD1 agrees at 7 bases. The J segment lost 3 bases and the V segment lost 5 bases, leaving 6 bases of the junction unmatched. Germline CDR1 is SGHTA and CDR2 is FQGTGA. The CDR3 is 15 amino acids. The chain's CDR3 is CASSPNRGDTGELFF. The CDR3 region has the DNA TGTGCCAGCAGCCCGAACAGGGGCGACACCGGGGAGCTGTTTTTT. The complete variable domain, with remaining parts taken from reference TRBV7-3 and TRBJ2-2, reads GAGVSQTPSNKVTEKGKYVELRCDPISGHTALYWYRQSLGQGPEFLIYFQGTGAADDSGLPNDRFFAVRPEGSVSTLKIQRTERGDSAVYLCASSPNRGDTGELFFGEGSRLTVL.

J is TRBJ1-2 and V is TRBV5-1; weak D call: TRBD1 (6 bases). The CDR3 is 13 residues long. With 4 bases removed from V and 5 bases from J, the gap between germline ends came to 12 bases. Germline V gives CDR1 SGHRS, CDR2 YFSETQ. For the CDR3, the DNA is TGCGCCAGCAGCCCGACAGGCGGTTATGGCTACACCTTC. This sequence encodes CASSPTGGYGYTF.

The J gene is TRBJ2-7, the V gene TRBV7-9; 10 bases align to TRBD1. Trimming took 4 bases from V and 5 from J; bases not matched to a gene: 11. CDR1 and CDR2 (germline): SEHNR, FQNEAQ (reference sequence). CDR3 length: 16 amino acids. CDR3 in amino acids: CASSSNNRDRGHEQYF. The CDR3 coding sequence is TGTGCCAGCAGCTCGAACAACCGGGACAGGGGCCACGAGCAGTACTTC.

The J gene is TRBJ2-3, the V gene TRBV2; 8 positions agree with TRBD2. CDR1 and CDR2 from the germline V gene are SNHLY and FYNNEI. With 4 bases clipped from V and 4 bases from J, the junction kept 13 bases outside the gene matches. The CDR3 loop spans 17 amino acids. The CDR3 nucleotides read TGTGCCAGCAGTGGAAGCGGCAAGCGGGAGTTGTCAGATACGCAGTATTTT. Translated: CASSGSGKRELSDTQYF.

The J gene is TRBJ1-2, the V gene TRBV30; D remains ambiguous. The CDR3 sequence is 11 residues long. Germline assignment: CDR1 GTSNPN and CDR2 SVGIG (reference sequence). The germline V and J ends were trimmed by 5 bases and 4 bases, with 8 bases remaining between them. DNA of the CDR3: TGTGCCTGGGACGGGTCCTATGGCTACACCTTC. Its protein is CAWDGSYGYTF.

The table lists this clone with a count of one. V gene TRBV6-5 combines with J gene TRBJ2-2; 7 nucleotides align to TRBD1. Germline lookup yields CDR1 MNHEY and CDR2 SVGAGI. This CDR3 has 13 residues. The J segment lost 4 bases and the V segment lost 8 bases, leaving 4 bases of the junction unmatched. CDR3 nucleotides: TGTGCCAGCGAGGGACAGAGCACCGGGGAGCTGTTTTTT. Protein sequence: CASEGQSTGELFF.

V gene TRBV21-1 combines with J gene TRBJ2-1; the table's D call TRBD2 went unverified against the DNA. TRBV21-1 has pseudogene status. The CDR3 loop spans 16 amino acids. The CDR3: CASSTHSGTRTCEQFF. The CDR3 DNA reads as TGTGCCAGCAGTACCCATAGCGGGACCCGGACTTGCGAGCAGTTCTTC.

The chain employs TRBV6-2 or TRBV6-3 and TRBJ1-1; the D gene is possibly TRBD1 (5 bases). Trimming left V 2 bases short and J 1 base short, with 17 bases between. CDR1 and CDR2 (germline): MNHEY, SVGEGT. The CDR3 runs to 17 residues. The CDR3 loop is CASSYPPWQGRNTEAFF. DNA for the CDR3: TGTGCCAGCAGTTACCCCCCATGGCAGGGACGGAACACTGAAGCTTTCTTT.

V is TRBV24-1 and J is TRBJ1-4, with D unclear. Looked up from germline, CDR1 is KGHDR and CDR2 is SFDVKD. Trimming pared 0 bases from V and 0 bases from J, leaving 13 bases between. This CDR3 contains 18 residues. CDR3 DNA: TGTGCCACCAGTGATTTGTTGCATACCGGAGCAACTAATGAAAAACTGTTTTTT. Amino acids: CATSDLLHTGATNEKLFF.

The chain carries TRBV7-6 and TRBJ1-1; no reliable D call. The CDR3 consists of 13 residues. Germline assignment: CDR1 SGHVS and CDR2 FNYEAQ. V was clipped by 2 bases and J by 1 base, with 5 bases between them. The CDR3 loop reads CASSLQSNTEAFF. The CDR3 DNA reads as TGTGCCAGCAGCTTACAGTCGAACACTGAAGCTTTCTTT.

The chain links TRBV5-4 to TRBJ2-7; TRBD2 aligns across 15 bases. The CDR3 is made up of 17 amino acids. V dropped 4 bases and J dropped 2; count of bases not matched to a gene: 7. The germline gives CDR1 SGHNT, CDR2 YYREEE (reference sequence). The CDR3 here is CASSPGTSGGPTYEQYF. CDR3 nucleotides: TGTGCCAGCAGCCCAGGGACTAGCGGGGGGCCGACCTACGAGCAGTACTTC.

The chain links TRBV19 to TRBJ1-1; D gene uncertain. Germline V lookup: CDR1 LNHDA, CDR2 SQIVND (reference sequence). This CDR3 region has 18 residues. Trimming left V 1 base short and J 1 base short, with 19 bases between. CDR3 protein: CASSIAEDVVEGNTEAFF. The CDR3 DNA is TGTGCCAGTAGTATAGCTGAGGACGTAGTTGAAGGGAACACTGAAGCTTTCTTT.

The chain combines TRBV27 with TRBJ2-2, with 11 bases matching TRBD2. This CDR3 contains 17 residues. CDR1 is MNHEY and CDR2 is SMNVEV in the germline V gene (reference sequence). Trimming at V came to 5 bases and at J to 6 bases, leaving 11 bases not matched to a gene. This CDR3 reads CASSHRQTSGISGELFF. The CDR3 DNA reads as TGTGCCAGCAGTCATAGACAGACTAGCGGGATTTCCGGGGAGCTGTTTTTT.

This chain joins TRBV9 and TRBJ1-4; tentatively, D is TRBD1 (6 bases). Germline V gene data show CDR1 as SGDLS and CDR2 as YYNGEE. This CDR3 is 17 amino acids long. The germline V and J ends were trimmed by 0 bases and 7 bases, with 19 bases remaining between them. The CDR3 loop is CASSVDGSGAVLEKLFF. As DNA, the CDR3 is TGTGCCAGCAGCGTAGATGGGTCAGGGGCAGTGCTTGAAAAACTGTTTTTT.

The chain recombines TRBV7-9 with TRBJ1-5; the D gene is possibly TRBD1 (5 bases). CDR1 is SEHNR and CDR2 is FQNEAQ in the germline V gene (reference sequence). The CDR3 spans 17 residues. The CDR3 protein is CVRQGRMRYGSNQPQHF. CDR3 coding DNA: TGTGTAAGGCAGGGAAGAATGCGCTATGGTAGCAATCAGCCCCAGCATTTT.

This chain links TRBV5-5 with TRBJ2-7; 7 bases align to TRBD2. The trim removed 1 base at V and 4 bases at J, leaving 5 bases unmatched. Germline V gene sequence: CDR1 SGHKS, CDR2 YYEKEE (reference sequence). The CDR3 sequence is 14 residues long. For the CDR3, the DNA is TGTGCCAGCAGCTTGACGGGGGGAGGGTACGAGCAGTACTTC. Protein sequence: CASSLTGGGYEQYF.

The V call is TRBV5-6, the J call TRBJ2-1; 10 bases fit TRBD1. The CDR3 has 13 amino acids. V lost 5 bases, J lost 7 bases, and 3 bases stayed unmatched. Germline-derived CDR1 and CDR2 are SGHDT and YYEEEE. The DNA for the CDR3 is TGTGCCAGCAGGGGACAGGGGCGAAATGAGCAGTTCTTC. As protein: CASRGQGRNEQFF.

The chain has TRBV4-3 and TRBJ1-2; the D gene is possibly TRBD1 (6 bases). This CDR3 spans 15 amino acids. Germline V gives CDR1 LGHNA, CDR2 YSLEER. V gave up 0 bases and J gave up 4 bases, with 12 bases separating them. CDR3 in amino acids: CASSQDRTDRYGYTF. In DNA, the CDR3 is TGCGCCAGCAGCCAAGATCGGACAGACCGCTATGGCTACACCTTC.

With regard to this clone: In the same sample, other DNA sequences code for this CDR3. This chain joins TRBV10-3 and TRBJ2-5, with 8 bases matching TRBD2. This CDR3 has 14 residues. Trimming at V came to 5 bases and at J to 1 base, leaving 3 bases not matched to a gene. The germline gives CDR1 ENHRY, CDR2 SYGVKD. CDR3 sequence: CAISLAGGQETQYF. CDR3 DNA: TGTGCCATCAGTTTGGCGGGGGGCCAAGAGACCCAGTACTTC.

The chain is built from TRBV6-5 and TRBJ1-5; D may be TRBD1 (6 bases). Between the trimmed V and J ends, which lost 2 bases and 6 bases, there was a span of 11 bases. The CDR3 loop spans 14 amino acids. Germline lookup yields CDR1 MNHEY and CDR2 SVGAGI. The CDR3 nucleotides read TGTGCCAGCAGTTACGGGACAATGGGTCAGCCCCAGCATTTT. It encodes CASSYGTMGQPQHF.

V and J are TRBV7-8 and TRBJ2-7; no reliable D call. The V and J ends lost 1 base and 2 bases respectively, with 3 bases between them. In germline, CDR1 is SGHVS, CDR2 FQNEAQ. This CDR3 comprises 12 residues. The CDR3 spells CASSLDPYEQYF. The CDR3 DNA follows: TGTGCCAGCAGCTTAGACCCCTACGAGCAGTACTTC.